The clone carrying this TCR beta chain was seen only once. What it binds is unknown. Each post-transplant marrow sample came from the posterior iliac crest or another site. The sample originates from a study of graft-versus-host responses after intestinal transplantation. On the study more broadly: Every one of the recipients received anti-thymocyte globulin induction and afterwards took tacrolimus and steroids for roughly three years. General study results and limits: Circulating GvH clone levels at their peak were associated with HvG declines (early post-transplant).

Method: immunoSEQ multiplex PCR; TCRdb's copy keeps in-frame clones and lacks some. The sample has approximately 70,000 clones; over 85% are singletons. The germline V gene encodes CDR1 SGHNT and CDR2 YYREEE (reference sequence). The CDR3 contains 13 residues. With 0 bases removed from V and 6 bases from J, the gap between germline ends came to 7 bases. The genes are TRBV5-4 and TRBJ2-1; D is uncertain. Sample: bone marrow, taken roughly 780 days after intestinal transplantation. This TCR was recovered from a human patient who received an intestinal transplant, so some T cells may come from the graft donor. The CDR3 DNA is TGTGCCAGCAGCTTGGTTTTAGCCAATGAGCAGTTCTTC. Translation: CASSLVLANEQFF.